This T cell receptor (beta chain) was recovered during a study of blood T cells in healthy people across ages. Regarding this clonotype: Its target is unknown.

Overall study findings and caveats: A conclusive naive versus antigen-experienced comparison was prevented by the unsorted PBMCs.

Using a J-beta primer mix together with a sample-barcoded 5' primer, a second PCR was run for about 6 to 12 cycles. One entry per CDR3 protein, called by TCRdb with MiXCR from the 5' RACE reads. In the table there are 2 million or so distinct CDR3 sequences, 49% of which are singletons. This CDR3 comprises 16 residues. Germline values: CDR1 MNHEY, CDR2 SVGAGI. V was pared by 0 bases and J by 1 base, with 11 bases between. The specimen was blood. The V gene is TRBV6-5, the J gene TRBJ2-3; D might be TRBD1 (7 bases). This TCR was sampled from a woman aged 40 to 50 in good health. CDR3 amino acids: CASSYSEGARTDTQYF. The CDR3 region has the DNA TGTGCCAGCAGTTACTCGGAGGGGGCCCGCACAGATACGCAGTATTTT.